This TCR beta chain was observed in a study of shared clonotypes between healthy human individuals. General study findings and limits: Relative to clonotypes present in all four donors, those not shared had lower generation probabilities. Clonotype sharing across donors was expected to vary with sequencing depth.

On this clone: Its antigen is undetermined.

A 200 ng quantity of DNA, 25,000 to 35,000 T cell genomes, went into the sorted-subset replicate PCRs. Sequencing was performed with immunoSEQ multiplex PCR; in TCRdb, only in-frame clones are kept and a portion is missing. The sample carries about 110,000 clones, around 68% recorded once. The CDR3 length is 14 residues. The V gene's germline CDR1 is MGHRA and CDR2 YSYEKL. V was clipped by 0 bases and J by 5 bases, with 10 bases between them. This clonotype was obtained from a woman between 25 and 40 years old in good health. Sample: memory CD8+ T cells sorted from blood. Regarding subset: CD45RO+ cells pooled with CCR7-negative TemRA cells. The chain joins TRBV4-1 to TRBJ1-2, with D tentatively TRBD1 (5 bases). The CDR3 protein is CASSQETGFYGYTF. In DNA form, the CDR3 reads TGCGCCAGCAGCCAAGAAACAGGTTTTTATGGCTACACCTTC.